A single sample gave rise to the 26 T cell receptor beta chains below, sequenced in a study of blood T cell repertoires in COVID-19. Profiled with immunoSEQ multiplex PCR; TCRdb holds only in-frame clones, not every one. The data show around 230,000 clones, roughly 90% seen once. Sequencing used peripheral blood. All receptors derive from a man aged 25-45 years who had recovered from COVID-19.

The chain employs TRBV5-4 and TRBJ2-1; 8 positions agree with TRBD1. From germline, CDR1 is SGHNT and CDR2 YYREEE (reference sequence). V was clipped by 4 bases and J by 8 bases; unmatched bases: 8. This CDR3 has 14 residues. The DNA for the CDR3 is TGTGCCAGCAGCCAAAAGACAGGGGAGGATGAGCAGTTCTTC. It is translated as CASSQKTGEDEQFF.

The V call is TRBV6-6, the J call TRBJ1-2; no reliable D call. Germline V gene lookup returns CDR1 MNHNY and CDR2 SVGAGI (reference sequence). V lost 3 bases to trimming and J lost 0 bases, with 5 bases between them. The CDR3 consists of 13 residues. Here the CDR3 reads CASSYLANYGYTF. The CDR3 DNA is TGTGCCAGCAGTTATTTAGCTAACTATGGCTACACCTTC.

The count of this clone is one. The chain uses TRBV6-6 and TRBJ2-1; D gene uncertain. V lost 2 bases to trimming and J lost 7 bases, with 9 bases between them. This CDR3 has 13 amino acids. Per germline, CDR1 MNHNY and CDR2 SVGAGI (reference sequence). The CDR3 loop reads CASSYVAANEQFF. The CDR3 DNA follows: TGTGCCAGCAGTTACGTGGCAGCGAATGAGCAGTTCTTC.

V is TRBV19 and J is TRBJ2-7, with 7 positions matching TRBD1. The CDR3 length is 14 residues. The germline CDR1 and CDR2 sequences are LNHDA and SQIVND (reference sequence). The J segment lost 3 bases and the V segment lost 0 bases, leaving 2 bases of the junction unmatched. In nucleotides, the CDR3 is TGTGCCAGTAGTATAGAAGGGGGCGGCTACGAGCAGTACTTC. It codes for CASSIEGGGYEQYF.

A few counts support this clone. The V gene is TRBV10-3, the J gene TRBJ1-1; 11 positions match TRBD1. The CDR3 sequence is 17 residues long. Germline trimming cut 6 bases from V and 0 bases from J; bases unmatched to any gene: 9. Germline CDR1 reads ENHRY; CDR2 reads SYGVKD. CDR3 protein: CAISQAGQGVMNTEAFF. The CDR3, as DNA: TGTGCCATCAGCCAAGCGGGACAGGGGGTTATGAACACTGAAGCTTTCTTT.

The chain joins TRBV11-1 to TRBJ2-2; TRBD1 agrees at 7 bases. Germline-derived CDR1 and CDR2 are SGHAT and FQDESV (reference sequence). V shed 5 bases, J shed 4 bases, and the junction held 10 bases outside the gene matches. This CDR3 has 16 residues. CDR3 sequence: CASSGSRQGTTGELFF. The CDR3 bases are TGTGCCAGCAGCGGTAGTCGACAGGGTACCACCGGGGAGCTGTTTTTT.

V usage is TRBV19 and J usage is TRBJ2-7, with 8 bases fitting TRBD1. Germline V CDR1 and CDR2: LNHDA, SQIVND (reference sequence). The ends lost 3 bases at V and 3 bases at J; junction bases unmatched: 10. The CDR3 loop spans 16 amino acids. The CDR3 bases are TGTGCCAGTAGTATCTCAGGGGGCCGTGAGGGCTACGAGCAGTACTTC. This sequence encodes CASSISGGREGYEQYF.

The J gene is TRBJ1-5, the V gene TRBV5-6, with D possibly matching TRBD1 (5 bases). The CDR3 covers 12 residues. Germline V CDR1 and CDR2: SGHDT, YYEEEE. The V end lost 2 bases, the J end lost 5 bases, and 5 bases lay between the germline ends. CDR3: CASSLGDQPQHF. The CDR3 DNA reads TGTGCCAGCAGCTTAGGGGATCAGCCCCAGCATTTT.

This chain uses TRBV19 with TRBJ1-1; D is ambiguous. CDR1 LNHDA and CDR2 SQIVND come from the germline V gene (reference sequence). Trimming stripped 6 bases from V and 1 base from J, with 12 bases between. The CDR3 has 14 amino acids. The CDR3 reads CASSHRRENTEAFF. CDR3 coding DNA: TGTGCCAGTAGCCATCGGCGGGAGAACACTGAAGCTTTCTTT.

This rearrangement joins TRBV9 to TRBJ1-2; D is possibly TRBD1 (6 bases). With 1 base removed from V and 4 bases from J, the gap between germline ends came to 17 bases. This CDR3 contains 16 residues. The V gene's germline CDR1 is SGDLS and CDR2 YYNGEE. Here the CDR3 DNA reads TGTGCCAGCAGCGTATTAATCCGGCAGGGGTCCTATGGCTACACCTTC. Translation gives CASSVLIRQGSYGYTF.

The chain carries TRBV5-4 and TRBJ2-3; D might be TRBD2 (7 bases). Trimming stripped 1 base from V and 2 bases from J, with 11 bases between. CDR1 is SGHNT and CDR2 is YYREEE in the germline V gene (reference sequence). CDR3 length equals 15 residues. The CDR3: CASSLLRGPTDTQYF. For the CDR3, the DNA is TGTGCCAGCAGCTTGTTGCGGGGGCCCACAGATACGCAGTATTTT.

This clone appeared a few times. The chain uses TRBV7-9 and TRBJ2-7; 7 bases line up with TRBD2. This CDR3 is built from 18 residues. Germline V gene lookup returns CDR1 SEHNR and CDR2 FQNEAQ (reference sequence). Trimming at V came to 5 bases and at J to 2 bases, leaving 18 bases not matched to a gene. CDR3 nucleotides: TGTGCCAGCAGCGATAATGACGACGGGACTACCCTTACCTACGAGCAGTACTTC. Its translation is CASSDNDDGTTLTYEQYF. The full variable domain, its missing parts supplied by reference TRBV7-9 and TRBJ2-7, is DTGVSQNPRHKITKRGQNVTFRCDPISEHNRLYWYRQTLGQGPEFLTYFQNEAQLEKSRLLSDRFSAERPKGSFSTLEIQRTEQGDSAMYLCASSDNDDGTTLTYEQYFGPGTRLTVT.

This chain connects TRBV12-3 or TRBV12-4 to TRBJ1-5, with D hard to call. This CDR3 comprises 12 residues. Between the trimmed V and J ends, which lost 5 bases and 4 bases, there was a span of 6 bases. CDR3 nucleotide sequence: TGTGCCAGCAGTCCTAAAAATCAGCCCCAGCATTTT. Residues: CASSPKNQPQHF.

The chain joins TRBV6-6 to TRBJ1-2; 12 nucleotides match TRBD1. The CDR3 has 15 amino acids. Germline V gives CDR1 MNHNY, CDR2 SVGAGI (reference sequence). With V trimmed by 8 bases and J by 2 bases, 6 bases remained unmatched. As DNA, the CDR3 is TGTGCCAGCGGGACAGGGGGCGCCTTAAACTATGGCTACACCTTC. Protein sequence: CASGTGGALNYGYTF.

The gene calls are TRBV11-2 and TRBJ1-5, with D maybe TRBD1 (6 bases). Germline V gene data show CDR1 as SGHAT and CDR2 as FQNNGV. The CDR3 has 14 residues. The V end was cut by 3 bases, the J end by 6 bases, with 12 bases between. In DNA form, the CDR3 reads TGTGCCAGCAGCTTGGGGGGGGCGAGTCAGCCCCAGCATTTT. This gives the protein CASSLGGASQPQHF. The full variable domain, completed using reference TRBV11-2 and TRBJ1-5, is EAGVAQSPRYKIIEKRQSVAFWCNPISGHATLYWYQQILGQGPKLLIQFQNNGVVDDSQLPKDRFSAERLKGVDSTLKIQPAKLEDSAVYLCASSLGGASQPQHFGDGTRLSIL.

This clone came up once. The V gene is TRBV27, the J gene TRBJ2-7, with a possible D match to TRBD1 (5 bases). The CDR3 spans 14 residues. The V and J ends lost 8 bases and 3 bases respectively, with 17 bases between them. Germline V gives CDR1 MNHEY, CDR2 SMNVEV (reference sequence). DNA of the CDR3: TGTGCCAGCCGCCCCCCGGCCCAGGGCTACGAGCAGTACTTC. This codes for CASRPPAQGYEQYF.

The V and J genes are TRBV2 and TRBJ1-2; D may be TRBD1 (5 bases). Between the trimmed V and J ends, which lost 4 bases and 4 bases, there was a span of 7 bases. Germline values: CDR1 SNHLY, CDR2 FYNNEI. The CDR3 contains 12 residues. CDR3 in amino acids: CASSATGYGYTF. In DNA form, the CDR3 reads TGTGCCAGCAGTGCTACAGGCTATGGCTACACCTTC.

The V call is TRBV6-6, the J call TRBJ1-6; D unresolved. The CDR3 runs 14 residues. CDR1 is MNHNY and CDR2 is SVGAGI in the germline V gene (reference sequence). With 4 bases removed from V and 3 bases from J, the gap between germline ends came to 7 bases. CDR3 bases: TGTGCCAGCAGTTCAACTAACTATAATTCACCCCTCCACTTT. It is translated as CASSSTNYNSPLHF.

In its sample, this clone was seen a few times. This rearrangement joins TRBV10-3 to TRBJ1-1; perhaps TRBD1 as D (5 bases). V lost 7 bases, J lost 8 bases, and 17 bases lay in between. Looked up from germline, CDR1 is ENHRY and CDR2 is SYGVKD. The CDR3 has 13 amino acids. CDR3 region: CAIMGPGGEEAFF. The CDR3 nucleotides are TGTGCCATCATGGGGCCGGGAGGGGAGGAAGCTTTCTTT.

V gene TRBV7-6 combines with J gene TRBJ2-7; 8 nucleotides line up with TRBD1. The V gene's germline CDR1 is SGHVS and CDR2 FNYEAQ. Losses at the gene ends were 1 base for V and 6 bases for J; bases not matched to a gene: 8. The CDR3 is 15 residues long. CDR3 region: CASSLGWQGASEQYF. CDR3 DNA sequence: TGTGCCAGCAGCTTAGGATGGCAGGGGGCATCCGAGCAGTACTTC.

The chain uses TRBV11-3 and TRBJ2-5; maybe TRBD1 (6 bases). V was shortened by 1 base and J by 0 bases, with 9 bases between the two germline ends. Germline loops: CDR1 SGHNT, CDR2 YENEEA. The length of the CDR3 is 15 residues. The chain's CDR3 is CASSLGQGYQETQYF. The DNA of the CDR3 is TGTGCCAGCAGCTTAGGGCAGGGGTACCAAGAGACCCAGTACTTC.

This chain connects TRBV6-5 to TRBJ2-3; D is ambiguous. The CDR3 length is 13 residues. From germline, CDR1 is MNHEY and CDR2 SVGAGI. Deletions cut 2 bases from V and 2 bases from J, with 5 bases between. CDR3 nucleotide sequence: TGTGCCAGCAGTTACAGAGACACAGATACGCAGTATTTT. This translates into CASSYRDTDTQYF.

The chain is built from TRBV7-2 and TRBJ2-5; D is unresolved. V shed 2 bases and J shed 0 bases, with 4 bases lying between them. Germline V lookup: CDR1 SGHTA, CDR2 FQGNSA. This CDR3 is 13 amino acids long. CDR3 in amino acids: CASSLRYQETQYF. The DNA for the CDR3 is TGTGCCAGCAGCTTACGGTACCAAGAGACCCAGTACTTC.

This chain links TRBV5-1 with TRBJ1-6; 8 positions match TRBD1. This CDR3 region has 14 residues. V dropped 4 bases and J dropped 7; count of bases not matched to a gene: 4. The germline CDR1 and CDR2 sequences are SGHRS and YFSETQ. The CDR3 reads CASSGQGANSPLHF. The DNA of the CDR3 is TGCGCCAGCAGCGGACAGGGAGCCAATTCACCCCTCCACTTT. The full variable domain, its missing parts supplied by reference TRBV5-1 and TRBJ1-6, is KAGVTQTPRYLIKTRGQQVTLSCSPISGHRSVSWYQQTPGQGLQFLFEYFSETQRNKGNFPGRFSGRQFSNSRSEMNVSTLELGDSALYLCASSGQGANSPLHFGNGTRLTVT.

The chain joins TRBV18 to TRBJ2-2; tentative D call: TRBD2 (6 bases). The V gene's germline CDR1 is KGHSH and CDR2 LQKENI. This CDR3 has 15 amino acids. V was pared by 4 bases and J by 3 bases, with 12 bases between. This CDR3 is CASSRGELDTGELFF. In nucleotides, the CDR3 is TGTGCCAGCTCACGGGGGGAGTTGGACACCGGGGAGCTGTTTTTT.

V and J are TRBV19 and TRBJ1-6, with 8 positions matching TRBD1. The CDR3 contains 14 residues. The junction had 3 bases not matched to a gene; V was cut back by 4 bases and J by 7 bases. CDR1 and CDR2 from the germline V gene are LNHDA and SQIVND (reference sequence). CDR3 in amino acids: CASSTGGGNSPLHF. The CDR3 DNA follows: TGTGCCAGTAGTACAGGGGGCGGGAATTCACCCCTCCACTTT. The full variable domain, with the rest looked up from reference TRBV19 and TRBJ1-6, is DGGITQSPKYLFRKEGQNVTLSCEQNLNHDAMYWYRQDPGQGLRLIYYSQIVNDFQKGDIAEGYSVSREKKESFPLTVTSAQKNPTAFYLCASSTGGGNSPLHFGNGTRLTVT.